This T cell receptor beta chain was obtained from a study of T cells after yellow fever vaccination. Study summary: Fractions containing few cells were prepared with SMART-Seq v4 Ultra Low Input.

TCRdb called the 5' RACE reads again in MiXCR, with one record for every CDR3 protein. Of 120,000 or so distinct CDR3 sequences listed, approximately 16% are singletons. Study findings and constraints: Post-booster samples contained most primary-vaccination clones (more than 95% CD4, roughly 88% CD8). High-abundance clonotypes from the bulk population could contaminate FACS-sorted repertoires. When the response was secondary, it was weaker but reached its peak faster, day 5 versus 15.

This clonotype was counted between two and nine times. Its specificity is unknown. The CDR3 extends over 16 amino acids. Germline CDR1 and CDR2: SGHNT and YYREEE (reference sequence). With 5 bases clipped from V and 4 bases from J, the junction kept 9 bases outside the gene matches. The V gene is TRBV5-4, the J gene TRBJ1-2; 12 positions match TRBD1. The receptor comes from a man in his late teens or twenties who received the YFV17D yellow fever vaccine. The sample in question was CD8+ T cells sorted from PBMCs, obtained 5 days after the yellow fever booster vaccination. CDR3 nucleotides: TGTGCCAGCAGATCCCCCCTGGGACAGGGGGCCTATGGCTACACCTTC. This gives the protein CASRSPLGQGAYGYTF. Full variable domain (outside the CDR3, taken from reference TRBV5-4 and TRBJ1-2): ETGVTQSPTHLIKTRGQQVTLRCSSQSGHNTVSWYQQALGQGPQFIFQYYREEENGRGNFPPRFSGLQFPNYSSELNVNALELDDSALYLCASRSPLGQGAYGYTFGSGTRLTVV.